The 10 T cell receptor beta chains below were found in one sample sequenced in a study of patients and donors after allogeneic stem cell transplantation. MiXCR, run by TCRdb on the RT-PCR reads, gives a single entry per CDR3 protein. The sample includes approximately 170,000 distinct CDR3 sequences, about 24% seen only once; the top ten take roughly a quarter. Sequencing was done on a sample of blood, either unsorted or a sorted T cell fraction (not recorded which). The receptors shown here come from a human donor who was either an allogeneic HSCT recipient or a stem cell or donor lymphocyte infusion donor (not recorded which). It is not recorded whose cells these are; they may come from a transplant donor.

The table lists this clonotype with a few counts. V is TRBV25-1 and J is TRBJ2-1; TRBD2 matches 12 bases. Germline CDR1 MGHDK, CDR2 SYGVNS. The CDR3 loop spans 18 amino acids. V dropped 5 bases and J dropped 0; count of bases not matched to a gene: 8. The CDR3 loop is CASSKRLAGVSSYNEQFF. DNA for the CDR3: TGTGCCAGCAGTAAACGACTAGCGGGAGTATCCTCCTACAATGAGCAGTTCTTC.

The rearrangement links TRBV29-1 to TRBJ2-3; D may be TRBD1 or TRBD2 (5 bases each). Germline V gives CDR1 SQVTM, CDR2 ANQGSEA. There are 13 residues in the CDR3. V lost 4 bases to trimming and J lost 4 bases, with 12 bases between them. The CDR3 here is CSVVGGVADTQYF. The CDR3 region has the DNA TGCAGCGTTGTTGGGGGAGTCGCAGATACGCAGTATTTT.

A few counts support this clonotype. The chain has TRBV7-6 and TRBJ2-5, with D perhaps TRBD2 (6 bases). Trimming removed 3 bases from V and 1 base from J, with 9 bases in between. Germline values: CDR1 SGHVS, CDR2 FNYEAQ. The CDR3 runs to 14 residues. The CDR3 DNA sequence: TGTGCCAGCAGCTTTCGACTAGTCCAAGAGACCCAGTACTTC. Its translation is CASSFRLVQETQYF.

J is TRBJ1-1 and V is TRBV5-1; 7 bases line up with TRBD1. There are 16 residues in the CDR3. Germline CDR1 is SGHRS and CDR2 is YFSETQ. J was trimmed by 4 bases and V by 0 bases; bases with no gene match: 9. CDR3 in amino acids: CASSLGPGGKGTEAFF. CDR3 coding DNA: TGCGCCAGCAGCTTGGGCCCAGGGGGGAAAGGCACTGAAGCTTTCTTT.

This chain links TRBV5-1 with TRBJ2-1; 13 bases align to TRBD2. Germline V CDR1 and CDR2: SGHRS, YFSETQ. With 2 bases clipped from V and 1 base from J, the junction kept 6 bases outside the gene matches. The CDR3 length is 18 residues. CDR3 in amino acids: CASSFPGLAGQSYNEQFF. CDR3 coding DNA: TGCGCCAGCAGCTTCCCGGGACTAGCGGGGCAATCCTACAATGAGCAGTTCTTC.

This clonotype has just a few counts. The CDR3 reads CSVEDPTGVAEQYF. In DNA, the CDR3 is TGCAGCGTTGAAGACCCGACAGGGGTGGCCGAGCAGTACTTC. V usage is TRBV29-1 and J usage is TRBJ2-7; 8 bases are a match to TRBD1. CDR1 and CDR2 (germline): SQVTM, ANQGSEA. Trimming cost V 0 bases and J 6 bases; bases outside gene matches: 7. This CDR3 is 14 amino acids long.

The chain recombines TRBV5-1 with TRBJ2-7; 9 nucleotides line up with TRBD2. This CDR3 contains 17 residues. CDR1 SGHRS and CDR2 YFSETQ come from the germline V gene. Trimming removed 0 bases from V and 2 bases from J; junction bases left unmatched: 9. In DNA form, the CDR3 reads TGCGCCAGCAGCTTGGGTCCGACTAGCGGTTCTCCCTACGAGCAGTACTTC. This sequence encodes CASSLGPTSGSPYEQYF.

The gene calls are TRBV5-1 and TRBJ1-1, with no clear D. CDR3 length: 14 amino acids. Germline V gene sequence: CDR1 SGHRS, CDR2 YFSETQ. The V gene lost 1 base and the J gene lost 7 bases, with 14 bases spanning the gap. In DNA, the CDR3 is TGCGCCAGCAGCTTGTGGCAGCCAACAAGTGAAGCTTTCTTT. Translating gives CASSLWQPTSEAFF.

The chain links TRBV6-5 to TRBJ2-1; the D gene could be TRBD1 or TRBD2 (5 bases each). V gave up 2 bases and J gave up 9 bases, with 8 bases separating them. Germline CDR1 reads MNHEY; CDR2 reads SVGAGI. The CDR3 spans 12 residues. The CDR3 DNA reads as TGTGCCAGCAGTTACAGTGGGGGTGAGCAGTTCTTC. As protein: CASSYSGGEQFF.

This clonotype appeared a few times. The chain links TRBV7-9 to TRBJ1-2; D gene uncertain. Germline V gene data show CDR1 as SEHNR and CDR2 as FQNEAQ (reference sequence). V lost 1 base and J 9 bases, leaving 3 bases between the germline ends. This CDR3 has 10 residues. DNA for the CDR3: TGTGCCAGCAGCTTAGGCAGCTACACCTTC. It translates to CASSLGSYTF.